These 3 T cell receptor beta chains originate from one sample sequenced in a study of blood T cell repertoires in COVID-19. Method: immunoSEQ multiplex PCR; TCRdb's copy keeps in-frame clones and lacks some. The sample has about half a million clones, roughly 88% seen once. Source material: peripheral blood. These receptors were obtained from a human donor in a cohort sampled during active COVID-19.

The chain carries TRBV7-9 and TRBJ2-3, with 11 nucleotides matching TRBD2. CDR1 is SEHNR and CDR2 is FQNEAQ in the germline V gene (reference sequence). This CDR3 has 15 amino acids. The ends lost 3 bases at V and 4 bases at J; junction bases unmatched: 3. The CDR3 loop is CASSFLAGGSDTQYF. The CDR3 nucleotides are TGTGCCAGCAGCTTTCTAGCGGGAGGCTCAGATACGCAGTATTTT.

For this clone: Other nucleotide sequences from this sample produce the same CDR3. The chain uses TRBV5-1 and TRBJ2-3; TRBD2 matches at 12 bases. The CDR3 runs to 17 residues. J gave up 0 bases and V 0 bases, and 2 bases lay outside the gene matches. Germline V gene sequence: CDR1 SGHRS, CDR2 YFSETQ. The chain's CDR3 is CASSLEGTSGSTDTQYF. The CDR3 nucleotides read TGCGCCAGCAGCTTGGAAGGGACTAGCGGGAGCACAGATACGCAGTATTTT.

This chain uses TRBV5-4 with TRBJ2-1; the match to TRBD2 covers 11 bases. Germline loops: CDR1 SGHNT, CDR2 YYREEE (reference sequence). V was clipped by 3 bases and J by 0 bases; unmatched bases: 14. The CDR3 sequence is 20 residues long. The CDR3, as DNA: TGTGCCAGCAGCTCTCGCGGAGGACTAGCGGGCTCCAGCTCCTACAATGAGCAGTTCTTC. Translation gives CASSSRGGLAGSSSYNEQFF.